Listed below are T cell receptor beta chains from one sample, sequenced in a study of T cells in Graves' hyperthyroidism and ophthalmopathy. TCRdb passed the multiplex PCR reads through MiXCR, listing each CDR3 protein once. Found here are fewer than 400,000 distinct CDR3 sequences, around 15% of them singletons; the top ten hold around 28%. Sequenced material: blood. These receptors all stem from a man aged 50 or older with Graves' ophthalmopathy. Each CDR3 is given with its conserved first and last residue. The D gene is left open where the match is weak. Clone size is not always given. Where it is, it says once, few, many or a class for expanded clones.

abundance: many
j_gene: TRBJ2-5
d_gene: .
v_gene: TRBV20-1
CDR3nt: TGCAGTGCTAGAGATCGGACACTCCAAGAGACCCAGTACTTC
CDR3aa: CSARDRTLQETQYF

abundance: .
j_gene: TRBJ2-3
d_gene: TRBD1
v_gene: TRBV19
CDR3nt: TGTGCCAGCAAAAAGACAGGGAGAGCAGATACGCAGTATTTT
CDR3aa: CASKKTGRADTQYF

abundance: few
j_gene: TRBJ1-4
d_gene: TRBD1
v_gene: TRBV7-9
CDR3nt: TGTGCCAGCAGTAAGACAGGGGGTTTTGAAAAACTGTTTTTT
CDR3aa: CASSKTGGFEKLFF

abundance: .
j_gene: TRBJ2-4
d_gene: TRBD2
v_gene: TRBV25-1
CDR3nt: TGTGCCAGCAGCCTTAGCGGGAGAGCCAAAAACATTCAGTACTTC
CDR3aa: CASSLSGRAKNIQYF

abundance: many
j_gene: TRBJ1-1
d_gene: .
v_gene: TRBV4-1
CDR3nt: TGCGCCAGCAGCCAAAGAGTCGGTGGGACAAGGGCCACTGAAGCTTTCTTT
CDR3aa: CASSQRVGGTRATEAFF

abundance: many
j_gene: TRBJ1-1
d_gene: .
v_gene: TRBV30
CDR3nt: TGTGCCTGGACCCAATCGGATGGAGCTTTCTTT
CDR3aa: CAWTQSDGAFF

abundance: many
j_gene: TRBJ2-1
d_gene: .
v_gene: TRBV7-8
CDR3nt: TGTGCCAGCGGGATAGGACTGCACAATGAGCAGTTCTTC
CDR3aa: CASGIGLHNEQFF

abundance: few
j_gene: TRBJ2-3
d_gene: .
v_gene: TRBV27
CDR3nt: TGTGCCAGCAGTGTTTCCGGGTTTTATGCAGATACGCAGTATTTT
CDR3aa: CASSVSGFYADTQYF

abundance: many
j_gene: TRBJ2-1
d_gene: .
v_gene: TRBV2
CDR3nt: TGTGCCAGCCGGTTTGCGTCCAACTACAATGAGCAGTTCTTC
CDR3aa: CASRFASNYNEQFF

abundance: many
j_gene: TRBJ1-2
d_gene: .
v_gene: TRBV2
CDR3nt: TGTGCCAGCAGTGACGGCAGGAACTATGGCTACACCTTC
CDR3aa: CASSDGRNYGYTF

abundance: many
j_gene: TRBJ1-1
d_gene: .
v_gene: TRBV7-9
CDR3nt: TGTGCCAGCAGCTTTCTTAAGCCTAATACTGAAGCTTTCTTT
CDR3aa: CASSFLKPNTEAFF

abundance: few
j_gene: TRBJ2-7
d_gene: TRBD2
v_gene: TRBV24-1
CDR3nt: TGTGCCACCAACGTCCCCCCCAGCGGGAGTAGCTACGAGCAGTACTTC
CDR3aa: CATNVPPSGSSYEQYF

abundance: many
j_gene: TRBJ2-1
d_gene: TRBD1
v_gene: TRBV2
CDR3nt: TGTGCCAGCAGTGGACAGACAGGGAATGAGCAGTTCTTC
CDR3aa: CASSGQTGNEQFF

abundance: many
j_gene: TRBJ2-1
d_gene: .
v_gene: TRBV19
CDR3nt: TGTGCCAGTAGTATAGTGGCGCAGAGCTCCTACAATGAGCAGTTCTTC
CDR3aa: CASSIVAQSSYNEQFF

abundance: few
j_gene: TRBJ1-3
d_gene: .
v_gene: TRBV27
CDR3nt: TGTGCCAGCGGTGGGGGGGGGACTGTTACCATATATTTT
CDR3aa: CASGGGGTVTIYF

abundance: many
j_gene: TRBJ2-7
d_gene: TRBD1
v_gene: TRBV19
CDR3nt: TGTGCCAGTAGTATTGGGACAGGGGGTTCCTACGAGCAGTACTTC
CDR3aa: CASSIGTGGSYEQYF

abundance: .
j_gene: TRBJ2-1
d_gene: TRBD1
v_gene: TRBV19
CDR3nt: TGTGCCAGTACCCTAAGGGGGACAGGGGTTTTTTTCAATGAGCAGTTCTTC
CDR3aa: CASTLRGTGVFFNEQFF

abundance: .
j_gene: TRBJ1-1
d_gene: TRBD1
v_gene: TRBV30
CDR3nt: TGTGCCTGGACCCGGGACAGAAACATGAACACTGAAGCTTTCTTT
CDR3aa: CAWTRDRNMNTEAFF

abundance: .
j_gene: TRBJ2-2
d_gene: TRBD1
v_gene: TRBV19
CDR3nt: TGTGCCAGCGACACACAGGGGGCCACCGGGGAGCTGTTTTTT
CDR3aa: CASDTQGATGELFF

abundance: many
j_gene: TRBJ2-7
d_gene: .
v_gene: TRBV18
CDR3nt: TGTGCCAGCTCACCACTGGCTCAGGAAGGCGAGCAGTACTTC
CDR3aa: CASSPLAQEGEQYF

abundance: many
j_gene: TRBJ2-5
d_gene: .
v_gene: TRBV3-1
CDR3nt: TGTGCCAGCAGCCATGCCGGACACCAACTAGAGACCCAGTACTTC
CDR3aa: CASSHAGHQLETQYF

abundance: many
j_gene: TRBJ2-7
d_gene: TRBD1
v_gene: TRBV12-3/TRBV12-4
CDR3nt: TGTGCCAGCAGTCCGACAGGGGCCTACTACGAGCAGTACTTC
CDR3aa: CASSPTGAYYEQYF

abundance: few
j_gene: TRBJ2-2
d_gene: TRBD2
v_gene: TRBV15
CDR3nt: TGTGCCACCAGCAGAGCTAGGACTAGCGATAAGATCGGGGAGCTGTTTTTT
CDR3aa: CATSRARTSDKIGELFF

abundance: .
j_gene: TRBJ2-3
d_gene: .
v_gene: TRBV29-1
CDR3nt: TGCGCAAGGCGGGGAGTGAGCACAGATACGCAGTATTTT
CDR3aa: CARRGVSTDTQYF

abundance: few
j_gene: TRBJ2-6
d_gene: TRBD1
v_gene: TRBV6-1
CDR3nt: TGTGCCAGCATATCGGGACAGGGTCTCTCTGGGGCCAACGTCCTGACTTTC
CDR3aa: CASISGQGLSGANVLTF

abundance: many
j_gene: TRBJ2-2
d_gene: TRBD2
v_gene: TRBV3-1
CDR3nt: TGTGCCAGCAGCCAAATTTCGGGACTAGACTGGTCCGACACCGGGGAGCTGTTTTTT
CDR3aa: CASSQISGLDWSDTGELFF

abundance: .
j_gene: TRBJ1-5
d_gene: TRBD1
v_gene: TRBV6-2/TRBV6-3
CDR3nt: TGTGCCAGCAGTTACCAAATGGACAGGAACAATCAGCCCCAGCATTTT
CDR3aa: CASSYQMDRNNQPQHF

abundance: many
j_gene: TRBJ2-2
d_gene: .
v_gene: TRBV7-9
CDR3nt: TGTGCCAGCAGCTTCCGGCGCACCGGGGAGCTGTTTTTT
CDR3aa: CASSFRRTGELFF

abundance: .
j_gene: TRBJ2-1
d_gene: .
v_gene: TRBV11-2
CDR3nt: TGTGCCAGCAGCTTCGAGACAGGCTCCTACAATGAGCAGTTCTTC
CDR3aa: CASSFETGSYNEQFF

abundance: many
j_gene: TRBJ2-7
d_gene: TRBD1
v_gene: TRBV5-1
CDR3nt: TGCGCCAGCCGCTCACCGGGACAGCTGTACGAGCAGTACTTC
CDR3aa: CASRSPGQLYEQYF

abundance: many
j_gene: TRBJ2-5
d_gene: TRBD1
v_gene: TRBV20-1
CDR3nt: TGCAGTGCTCAACAGGGGGTTCGACAAGAGACCCAGTACTTC
CDR3aa: CSAQQGVRQETQYF

abundance: many
j_gene: TRBJ2-5
d_gene: .
v_gene: TRBV5-6
CDR3nt: TGTGCCAGCAGCTTCCTTACCCACGATGAGACCCAGTACTTC
CDR3aa: CASSFLTHDETQYF

abundance: many
j_gene: TRBJ2-1
d_gene: .
v_gene: TRBV2
CDR3nt: TGTGCCAGCAAAGATGGGAGTGAGCAGTTCTTC
CDR3aa: CASKDGSEQFF

abundance: many
j_gene: TRBJ1-2
d_gene: .
v_gene: TRBV5-1
CDR3nt: TGCGCCAGCAGCTTGGACGGTTCCGGCTACACCTTC
CDR3aa: CASSLDGSGYTF

abundance: many
j_gene: TRBJ2-7
d_gene: TRBD2
v_gene: TRBV11-2
CDR3nt: TGTGCCAGCAGCTACTCGACTAGCCTGTCCTACGAGCAGTACTTC
CDR3aa: CASSYSTSLSYEQYF

abundance: many
j_gene: TRBJ1-2
d_gene: TRBD1
v_gene: TRBV7-8
CDR3nt: TGTGCCAGCAGATCGACAGGGGGCGGTGGCTACACCTTC
CDR3aa: CASRSTGGGGYTF

abundance: many
j_gene: TRBJ2-7
d_gene: .
v_gene: TRBV3-1
CDR3nt: TGTGCCACCAGTACCGGTGGGAGAGGCGAGCAGTACTTC
CDR3aa: CATSTGGRGEQYF

abundance: few
j_gene: TRBJ2-4
d_gene: .
v_gene: TRBV12-5
CDR3nt: TGTGCTAGTGGTTTGTCCGGTCGGGGCAAAAACATTCAGTACTTC
CDR3aa: CASGLSGRGKNIQYF

abundance: .
j_gene: TRBJ1-1
d_gene: TRBD1
v_gene: TRBV5-1
CDR3nt: TGCGCCAGCAGCTTGGGACAGGGGGCTATGGCTTTCTTT
CDR3aa: CASSLGQGAMAFF

abundance: .
j_gene: TRBJ2-2
d_gene: .
v_gene: TRBV19
CDR3nt: TGTGCCAGTAGTATGTTACAGCCAGGCACCGTGGAGCTGTTTTTT
CDR3aa: CASSMLQPGTVELFF

abundance: .
j_gene: TRBJ2-1
d_gene: TRBD2
v_gene: TRBV5-4
CDR3nt: TGTGCCAGCAGCTTAACGGGAGGGTATCGAAATGAGCAGTTCTTC
CDR3aa: CASSLTGGYRNEQFF

abundance: many
j_gene: TRBJ2-7
d_gene: .
v_gene: TRBV2
CDR3nt: TGTGCCAGGTCGCGGGGACAGACTATCGGCGAGCAGTACTTC
CDR3aa: CARSRGQTIGEQYF

abundance: many
j_gene: TRBJ1-6
d_gene: TRBD1
v_gene: TRBV30
CDR3nt: TGTGCCTGGAGTGTAAGGGGGACAGGTCCGTGGAATTCACCCCTCCACTTT
CDR3aa: CAWSVRGTGPWNSPLHF

abundance: few
j_gene: TRBJ2-1
d_gene: .
v_gene: TRBV20-1
CDR3nt: TGCAGTGCTAGAGACGCCCCGGGACATAGCTACAATGAGCAGTTCTTC
CDR3aa: CSARDAPGHSYNEQFF

abundance: few
j_gene: TRBJ2-7
d_gene: .
v_gene: TRBV3-1
CDR3nt: TGTGCCAGCAGCCGGGGACCCAACCCCCACTACGAGCAGTACTTC
CDR3aa: CASSRGPNPHYEQYF

abundance: few
j_gene: TRBJ1-2
d_gene: .
v_gene: TRBV7-3
CDR3nt: TGTGCCAGCCCCTCGGACAGAATCGTCAACTATGGCTACACCTTC
CDR3aa: CASPSDRIVNYGYTF

abundance: many
j_gene: TRBJ2-4
d_gene: .
v_gene: TRBV11-2
CDR3nt: TGTGCCAGCAGCTTAGGGGGGACGAGTTGGGCCAAAAACATTCAGTACTTC
CDR3aa: CASSLGGTSWAKNIQYF

abundance: .
j_gene: TRBJ2-7
d_gene: TRBD2
v_gene: TRBV27
CDR3nt: TGTGCCAGCAGTTTGGACGGGACTAGCGGGAGGGCTGCCGAGCAGTACTTC
CDR3aa: CASSLDGTSGRAAEQYF

abundance: many
j_gene: TRBJ2-1
d_gene: TRBD2
v_gene: TRBV2
CDR3nt: TGTGCCAGCAGTGATTCTACTAGCGGGAGAACGTTCTTC
CDR3aa: CASSDSTSGRTFF

abundance: few
j_gene: TRBJ2-5
d_gene: .
v_gene: TRBV9
CDR3nt: TGTGCCAGCAGCGTAGATCGTGGTACCCAAGAGACCCAGTACTTC
CDR3aa: CASSVDRGTQETQYF

abundance: many
j_gene: TRBJ2-7
d_gene: .
v_gene: TRBV5-1
CDR3nt: TGCGCCAGCAGCTCGTCAGGGACTGACGAGCAGTACTTC
CDR3aa: CASSSSGTDEQYF

abundance: .
j_gene: TRBJ2-7
d_gene: .
v_gene: TRBV13
CDR3nt: TGTGCCAGCAGCTATCGAAGGGAGCAGTACTTC
CDR3aa: CASSYRREQYF

abundance: few
j_gene: TRBJ2-3
d_gene: .
v_gene: TRBV9
CDR3nt: TGTGCCAGCAGCACTGGACAGACTGATACGCAGTATTTT
CDR3aa: CASSTGQTDTQYF

abundance: few
j_gene: TRBJ2-3
d_gene: TRBD2
v_gene: TRBV4-1
CDR3nt: TGCGCCAGCAGCCCGGGACTAGCGGGAGGATCGGATACGCAGTATTTT
CDR3aa: CASSPGLAGGSDTQYF

abundance: many
j_gene: TRBJ2-1
d_gene: .
v_gene: TRBV13
CDR3nt: TGTGCCAGCAGCTTAATCGGTGAGCAGTTCTTC
CDR3aa: CASSLIGEQFF

abundance: many
j_gene: TRBJ2-2
d_gene: .
v_gene: TRBV11-2
CDR3nt: TGTGCCAGCAGCCCCAGACTGAACACCGGGGAGCTGTTTTTT
CDR3aa: CASSPRLNTGELFF